These 11 T cell receptor beta chains came from one sample sequenced in a study of blood T cell repertoires in COVID-19. This table comes from immunoSEQ multiplex PCR, and its TCRdb copy is limited to in-frame clones, with some not included. The sample shows 380,000 or so clones, around nine tenths of them seen only once. The sequencing sample was made of PBMCs or T cells enriched from blood (not recorded which). The origin of the receptors is a woman in her twenties or thirties with acute COVID-19.

The V and J genes are TRBV7-3 and TRBJ2-1; 14 nucleotides agree with TRBD2. Germline loops: CDR1 SGHTA, CDR2 FQGTGA. V shed 5 bases, J shed 2 bases, and the junction held 11 bases outside the gene matches. The CDR3 runs to 19 residues. The CDR3 DNA reads TGTGCCAGCAGCATGACTAGCGGGGGGGCCAGGAAAGCCTACAATGAGCAGTTCTTC. Amino acids: CASSMTSGGARKAYNEQFF.

This clone was observed once. The rearrangement joins TRBV19 to TRBJ1-1; 7 bases agree with TRBD1. CDR3 size: 12 residues. Germline V gives CDR1 LNHDA, CDR2 SQIVND (reference sequence). J lost 7 bases, V lost 5 bases, and 4 bases had no gene match. CDR3 region: CASSETGHEAFF. CDR3 in DNA: TGTGCCAGTAGTGAGACAGGGCATGAAGCTTTCTTT.

This clone has just one count. The V call is TRBV2, the J call TRBJ1-2; 7 nucleotides agree with TRBD1. The CDR3 consists of 14 residues. Trimming cost V 6 bases and J 4 bases; bases outside gene matches: 8. CDR1 is SNHLY and CDR2 is FYNNEI in the germline V gene. CDR3 in amino acids: CASRETGSFYGYTF. CDR3 in DNA: TGTGCCAGCAGAGAGACAGGGTCCTTCTATGGCTACACCTTC.

V and J are TRBV21-1 and TRBJ1-6. TRBV21-1 is a pseudogene. The CDR3 covers 14 residues. The CDR3 coding sequence is TGTGCCAGCAGCAAAGCGGGAGGTAATTCACCCCTCCACTTT. Translation gives CASSKAGGNSPLHF.

The rearrangement uses TRBV23-1 and TRBJ1-2, with D maybe TRBD1 (5 bases). TRBV23-1 is assigned to the ORF class and has an uncertain function. V lost 3 bases, J lost 5 bases, and 25 bases lay in between. The CDR3 runs to 18 residues. The chain's CDR3 is CASSHPVTGVSKTYGYTF. The CDR3 bases are TGCGCCAGCAGTCATCCCGTGACGGGGGTCTCGAAGACTTATGGCTACACCTTC.

The chain uses TRBV19 and TRBJ1-5; 9 nucleotides agree with TRBD1. This CDR3 region has 15 residues. With 7 bases clipped from V and 7 bases from J, the junction kept 11 bases outside the gene matches. Germline V CDR1 and CDR2: LNHDA, SQIVND (reference sequence). CDR3 amino acids: CASTLGQGFGQPQHF. The CDR3 region has the DNA TGTGCCAGTACTTTGGGACAGGGCTTTGGCCAGCCCCAGCATTTT.

The chain uses TRBV19 and TRBJ2-3; TRBD1 matches 10 bases. Trimming took 3 bases from V and 2 from J; bases not matched to a gene: 2. This CDR3 has 15 amino acids. Germline CDR1 is LNHDA and CDR2 is SQIVND (reference sequence). The CDR3 here is CASSIGQGDTDTQYF. The CDR3 bases are TGTGCCAGTAGTATCGGACAGGGGGACACAGATACGCAGTATTTT.

This chain joins TRBV10-3 and TRBJ2-3; 7 bases agree with TRBD1. The CDR3 is made up of 17 amino acids. The J segment lost 1 base and the V segment lost 3 bases, leaving 10 bases of the junction unmatched. The germline gives CDR1 ENHRY, CDR2 SYGVKD. The chain's CDR3 is CAISDFVAGGGTDTQYF. DNA of the CDR3: TGTGCCATCAGTGATTTTGTCGCAGGGGGAGGCACAGATACGCAGTATTTT.

This chain connects TRBV5-1 to TRBJ2-3; 9 positions match TRBD1. Trimming at V came to 0 bases and at J to 1 base, leaving 6 bases not matched to a gene. The CDR3 sequence is 17 residues long. Germline values: CDR1 SGHRS, CDR2 YFSETQ. The CDR3 DNA follows: TGCGCCAGCAGCTTGGACAGGGGGCTTGGGGGCACAGATACGCAGTATTTT. It yields the protein CASSLDRGLGGTDTQYF. The full variable domain, its missing parts supplied by reference TRBV5-1 and TRBJ2-3, is KAGVTQTPRYLIKTRGQQVTLSCSPISGHRSVSWYQQTPGQGLQFLFEYFSETQRNKGNFPGRFSGRQFSNSRSEMNVSTLELGDSALYLCASSLDRGLGGTDTQYFGPGTRLTVL.

This chain links TRBV6-2 or TRBV6-3 with TRBJ1-5, with D possibly TRBD1 on 5 matching bases. V gave up 0 bases and J gave up 4 bases, with 16 bases separating them. Germline V gene sequence: CDR1 MNHEY, CDR2 SVGEGT. This CDR3 is built from 17 residues. The CDR3 loop is CASSYSLAGSINQPQHF. CDR3 DNA sequence: TGTGCCAGCAGTTACTCTCTGGCAGGGTCGATAAATCAGCCCCAGCATTTT.

CDR3: CSARRDNQETQYF. CDR3 in DNA: TGCAGCGCCCGCCGGGACAATCAAGAGACCCAGTACTTC. The V and J genes are TRBV29-1 and TRBJ2-5, with TRBD1 as a possible D gene (6 bases). Trimming removed 7 bases at V and 2 bases at J, with 14 bases between. Germline V gives CDR1 SQVTM, CDR2 ANQGSEA. This CDR3 is built from 13 residues.